This TCR beta chain was identified during a study of technical replicates of blood from a handful of donors. Data came from immunoSEQ multiplex PCR; TCRdb stores just in-frame clones and leaves some out. Of approximately 77,000 clones in the sample, under 95% were seen once. Looked up from germline, CDR1 is MNHNS and CDR2 is SASEGT. The CDR3 spans 15 residues. J gave up 4 bases and V 4 bases, and 2 bases lay outside the gene matches. Sequenced sample: T cells isolated from PBMCs. The V call is TRBV6-1, the J call TRBJ2-5; 14 bases align to TRBD2. This sequence was found in a human donor in good health. The CDR3 DNA reads TGTGCCAGCAGTGGACTAGCGGGAGGGCCAGAGACCCAGTACTTC. Protein sequence: CASSGLAGGPETQYF.